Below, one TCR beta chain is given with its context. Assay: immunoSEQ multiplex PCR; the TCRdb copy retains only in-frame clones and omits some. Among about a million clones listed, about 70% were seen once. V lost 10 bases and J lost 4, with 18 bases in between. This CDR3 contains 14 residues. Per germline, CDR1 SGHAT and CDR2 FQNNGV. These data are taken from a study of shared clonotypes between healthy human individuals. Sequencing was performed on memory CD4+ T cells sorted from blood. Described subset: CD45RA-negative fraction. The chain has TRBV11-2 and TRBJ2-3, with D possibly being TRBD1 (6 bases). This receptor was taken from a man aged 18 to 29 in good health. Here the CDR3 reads CAIDRGRGADTQYF. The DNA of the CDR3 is TGTGCCATCGATCGCGGCAGGGGAGCAGATACGCAGTATTTT.